Each of the 30 T cell receptor beta chains below was sequenced from the same sample in a study of control samples from healthy donors and cancer patients (dated by TCRdb to the early 2020s). The library was obtained by the immunoSEQ multiplex PCR assay. TCRdb mirrors the immuneACCESS table, restricted to in-frame sequences. Some clones are absent from its copies; in checked studies, under half trace to an unresolved V gene, and the reason for the others is unknown. The sample table lists 15,000 to 20,000 clones, around nine tenths of them with a count of one. The top ten hold about a tenth of the sample. Input material: PBMCs. These TCRs come from a woman aged 55-75 years with head and neck cancer.

The genes are TRBV27 and TRBJ2-7; 8 bases are shared with TRBD2. Germline CDR1 reads MNHEY; CDR2 reads SMNVEV (reference sequence). This CDR3 has 16 amino acids. Germline trimming cut 3 bases from V and 1 base from J; bases unmatched to any gene: 8. CDR3 nucleotides: TGTGCCAGCAGTTTCGGGGGGGGTACGACTTCCTACGAGCAGTACTTC. It yields the protein CASSFGGGTTSYEQYF.

J is TRBJ2-2 and V is TRBV10-3, with D possibly being TRBD1 (6 bases). This CDR3 region has 14 residues. Trimming removed 6 bases at V and 1 base at J, with 9 bases between. Germline loops: CDR1 ENHRY, CDR2 SYGVKD. The CDR3 DNA reads as TGTGCCATCAGGGACAGAGAGAACACCGGGGAGCTGTTTTTT. This translates into CAIRDRENTGELFF.

This chain joins TRBV7-7 and TRBJ2-7; D not certain. This CDR3 region has 13 residues. Germline V gene lookup returns CDR1 SSHAT and CDR2 FNYEAQ (reference sequence). Trimming shortened V by 0 bases and J by 4 bases, and 7 bases separated the two germline ends. The CDR3 sequence is CASSLAPEYEQYF. DNA of the CDR3: TGTGCCAGCAGCTTAGCGCCCGAATACGAGCAGTACTTC.

J is TRBJ2-1 and V is TRBV5-5, with TRBD1 as a possible D gene (5 bases). V was cut by 4 bases and J by 2 bases, with 7 bases left in between. The CDR3 totals 13 residues. From germline, CDR1 is SGHKS and CDR2 YYEKEE (reference sequence). In DNA form, the CDR3 reads TGTGCCAGCAGCAAGGACACCTACAATGAGCAGTTCTTC. Translation: CASSKDTYNEQFF.

The chain combines TRBV2 with TRBJ2-7; 9 bases are shared with TRBD1. Trimming took 7 bases from V and 3 from J; bases not matched to a gene: 7. This CDR3 region has 14 residues. Looked up from germline, CDR1 is SNHLY and CDR2 is FYNNEI. CDR3 sequence: CASKLQGAFYEQYF. For the CDR3, the DNA is TGTGCCAGCAAACTACAGGGGGCTTTCTACGAGCAGTACTTC. Full variable domain (outside the CDR3, taken from reference TRBV2 and TRBJ2-7): EPEVTQTPSHQVTQMGQEVILRCVPISNHLYFYWYRQILGQKVEFLVSFYNNEISEKSEIFDDQFSVERPDGSNFTLKIRSTKLEDSAMYFCASKLQGAFYEQYFGPGTRLTVT.

This rearrangement joins TRBV5-1 to TRBJ2-5, with D tentatively TRBD1 or TRBD2 (5 bases each). V was clipped by 0 bases and J by 1 base, with 16 bases between them. The CDR3 has 17 amino acids. Germline lookup yields CDR1 SGHRS and CDR2 YFSETQ. The CDR3 region has the DNA TGCGCCAGCAGCTTGGCCTTAAACTGGGGGACCCAAGAGACCCAGTACTTC. As protein: CASSLALNWGTQETQYF.

This chain joins TRBV12-3 or TRBV12-4 and TRBJ1-1; tentatively, D is TRBD1 (6 bases). The CDR3 totals 13 residues. V shed 3 bases and J shed 5 bases, with 10 bases lying between them. CDR3 nucleotides: TGTGCCAGCAGTTTGGGGACAAGGACTGAAGCTTTCTTT. Its protein product is CASSLGTRTEAFF.

This rearrangement joins TRBV7-9 to TRBJ2-3, with a possible D match to TRBD1 (5 bases). Trimming stripped 8 bases from V and 3 bases from J, with 18 bases between. This CDR3 spans 15 amino acids. Germline V lookup: CDR1 SEHNR, CDR2 FQNEAQ (reference sequence). As DNA, the CDR3 is TGTGCCAGCTCCGTTGAAGGACACCGAACAGATACGCAGTATTTT. It is translated as CASSVEGHRTDTQYF.

The gene calls are TRBV28 and TRBJ2-2, with D perhaps matching TRBD1 (5 bases). The CDR3 is 16 amino acids. Trimming took off 3 bases at V and 1 base at J, with 12 bases between the two ends. Looked up from germline, CDR1 is MDHEN and CDR2 is SYDVKM. The CDR3: CASSFIGQGNTGELFF. DNA for the CDR3: TGTGCCAGCAGTTTTATAGGTCAGGGGAACACCGGGGAGCTGTTTTTT.

Here the CDR3 reads CASRRDANEQYF. CDR3 bases: TGCGCCAGCAGAAGGGACGCCAACGAGCAGTACTTC. The chain is built from TRBV10-2 and TRBJ2-7; perhaps D is TRBD1 or TRBD2 (5 bases each). This CDR3 region has 12 residues. The V and J ends lost 6 bases and 5 bases respectively, with 11 bases between them. From germline, CDR1 is WSHSY and CDR2 SAAADI.

The chain recombines TRBV3-1 (or the pseudogene TRBV3-2) with TRBJ1-1, with a possible D match to TRBD1 (6 bases). V was trimmed by 4 bases and J by 4 bases, leaving 10 bases between them. From germline, CDR1 is LGHDT and CDR2 YNNKEL (reference sequence). The CDR3 has 13 amino acids. The CDR3 bases are TGTGCCAGCAGCCTACTAGGGGGCACTGAAGCTTTCTTT. This gives the protein CASSLLGGTEAFF.

The rearrangement joins TRBV27 to TRBJ1-3; D is unclear. The CDR3 is made up of 18 amino acids. Between the trimmed V and J ends, which lost 0 bases and 0 bases, there was a span of 15 bases. CDR1 and CDR2 (germline): MNHEY, SMNVEV (reference sequence). The CDR3 DNA reads as TGTGCCAGCAGTTTATCAGGCTACCCTGCGTCCTCTGGAAACACCATATATTTT. It codes for CASSLSGYPASSGNTIYF.

This clone was found a few times. The V and J genes are TRBV4-1 and TRBJ2-1, with D possibly being TRBD2 (5 bases). The CDR3 runs to 15 residues. The germline V gene encodes CDR1 MGHRA and CDR2 YSYEKL. Trimming stripped 5 bases from V and 3 bases from J, with 14 bases between. CDR3 sequence (DNA): TGCGCCAGCAGCACCCGGGGAGAGAACTACAATGAGCAGTTCTTC. Amino acid sequence: CASSTRGENYNEQFF.

The CDR3 bases are TGTGCCACCAGCAGAGGAGTGGCGGGAGAAGGGGAGACCCAGTACTTC. It is translated as CATSRGVAGEGETQYF. The rearrangement uses TRBV15 and TRBJ2-5; 7 bases align to TRBD2. Trimming took 1 base from V and 5 from J; bases not matched to a gene: 10. This CDR3 region has 16 residues. Per germline, CDR1 LNHNV and CDR2 YYDKDF (reference sequence).

The chain recombines TRBV11-2 with TRBJ2-7; 7 nucleotides agree with TRBD2. V gave up 4 bases and J gave up 1 base; unmatched junction bases: 10. Germline lookup yields CDR1 SGHAT and CDR2 FQNNGV. The CDR3 totals 16 residues. The CDR3 nucleotides are TGTGCCAGCAGCTCCCGGGGGGAGGGCCGATCCTACGAGCAGTACTTC. Amino acids: CASSSRGEGRSYEQYF.

The gene calls are TRBV5-1 and TRBJ2-1, with unresolved D. The CDR3 extends over 18 amino acids. Trimming took off 4 bases at V and 6 bases at J, with 26 bases between the two ends. CDR1 is SGHRS and CDR2 is YFSETQ in the germline V gene. The CDR3 region is CASSPRPSSVKSINEQFF. The CDR3 DNA is TGCGCCAGCAGCCCGCGGCCTTCCTCCGTTAAGTCTATCAATGAGCAGTTCTTC.

This chain links TRBV6-6 with TRBJ1-1; D gene ambiguous. Germline V CDR1 and CDR2: MNHNY, SVGAGI (reference sequence). Trimming cost V 0 bases and J 4 bases, with 9 bases left between them. There are 14 residues in the CDR3. CDR3 sequence reads: CASSYSGSSTEAFF. As DNA, the CDR3 is TGTGCCAGCAGTTACTCAGGGTCGAGCACTGAAGCTTTCTTT.

V is TRBV20-1 and J is TRBJ1-1; perhaps TRBD1 as D (5 bases). V shed 3 bases and J shed 5 bases, with 10 bases lying between them. The CDR3 is made up of 12 amino acids. Germline CDR1 is DFQATT and CDR2 is SNEGSKA (reference sequence). The CDR3 DNA reads TGCAGTGCTAGTGGGGGTTGGACTGAAGCTTTCTTT. This sequence encodes CSASGGWTEAFF.

The V gene is TRBV18, the J gene TRBJ2-1; D is unclear. The CDR3 totals 15 residues. Per germline, CDR1 KGHSH and CDR2 LQKENI. The V and J ends lost 2 bases and 4 bases respectively, with 12 bases between them. The CDR3 reads CASSPGRNTYNEQFF. CDR3 DNA: TGTGCCAGCTCACCAGGCCGGAACACATACAATGAGCAGTTCTTC.

This chain links TRBV27 with TRBJ2-1, with 10 bases fitting TRBD2. V lost 5 bases and J lost 8; bases outside the gene matches: 12. Germline CDR1 is MNHEY and CDR2 is SMNVEV (reference sequence). This CDR3 spans 16 amino acids. The CDR3 region is CASSRRAGGNGDEQFF. The CDR3 DNA reads TGTGCCAGCAGTAGGCGAGCGGGAGGGAATGGCGATGAGCAGTTCTTC.

The rearrangement links TRBV7-3 to TRBJ2-3; 14 bases align to TRBD2. The CDR3 is made up of 18 amino acids. V dropped 4 bases and J dropped 0; count of bases not matched to a gene: 6. The germline CDR1 and CDR2 sequences are SGHTA and FQGTGA. The DNA of the CDR3 is TGTGCCAGCAGCTCCGCCGGGACTAGCGGGGGCAGCACAGATACGCAGTATTTT. Its protein product is CASSSAGTSGGSTDTQYF.

The chain couples TRBV10-3 to TRBJ1-1; the D is unclear. CDR1 is ENHRY, CDR2 SYGVKD, per germline. V was shortened by 3 bases and J by 3 bases, with 8 bases between the two germline ends. This CDR3 is built from 13 residues. The CDR3 DNA sequence: TGTGCCATCAGTGATATGGGGTACACTGAAGCTTTCTTT. Translation: CAISDMGYTEAFF.

The chain carries TRBV5-1 and TRBJ2-1; no clear D. The CDR3 runs 11 residues. The V end was cut by 1 base, the J end by 8 bases, with 4 bases between. Germline CDR1 and CDR2: SGHRS and YFSETQ. CDR3 region: CASSLNDEQFF. Written as DNA, the CDR3 is TGCGCCAGCAGCTTGAATGATGAGCAGTTCTTC.

The chain links TRBV18 to TRBJ2-7; 8 bases map to TRBD1. J was trimmed by 2 bases and V by 6 bases; bases with no gene match: 9. The CDR3 covers 15 residues. The germline CDR1 and CDR2 sequences are KGHSH and LQKENI. Here the CDR3 DNA reads TGTGCCAGCTCGCAGACAGGGGACACCACCTACGAGCAGTACTTC. Translating gives CASSQTGDTTYEQYF.

V is TRBV19 and J is TRBJ2-4; D is perhaps TRBD2 (5 bases). Germline-derived CDR1 and CDR2 are LNHDA and SQIVND (reference sequence). Between the trimmed V and J ends, which lost 4 bases and 7 bases, there was a span of 17 bases. The CDR3 is 15 amino acids. The CDR3 reads CASSSRTGPRNIQYF. The CDR3, as DNA: TGTGCCAGTAGTAGCAGGACTGGACCCCGGAACATTCAGTACTTC.

The chain recombines TRBV28 with TRBJ1-1; possible D gene TRBD1, 6 bases. CDR1 and CDR2 from the germline V gene are MDHEN and SYDVKM. The CDR3 length is 14 residues. The V and J ends lost 6 bases and 0 bases respectively, with 11 bases between them. CDR3 coding DNA: TGTGCCAGCAGCCGTACAGGGATGAACACTGAAGCTTTCTTT. It is translated as CASSRTGMNTEAFF.

The chain joins TRBV5-6 to TRBJ1-1, with a weak D call TRBD1 (5 bases). The V end lost 6 bases, the J end lost 0 bases, and 12 bases lay between the germline ends. The length of the CDR3 is 14 residues. Germline V lookup: CDR1 SGHDT, CDR2 YYEEEE. CDR3 protein: CASILRQLNTEAFF. The CDR3 region has the DNA TGTGCCAGCATCCTGAGACAGTTGAACACTGAAGCTTTCTTT.

J is TRBJ2-7 and V is TRBV18; D is unresolved. V lost 5 bases to trimming and J lost 7 bases, with 15 bases between them. CDR3 length: 13 residues. CDR1 KGHSH and CDR2 LQKENI come from the germline V gene. The CDR3 loop is CASSKTPYGEQYF. The CDR3, as DNA: TGTGCCAGCTCAAAGACTCCGTATGGGGAGCAGTACTTC.

J is TRBJ2-7 and V is TRBV5-1; 7 bases fit TRBD2. Germline CDR1 SGHRS, CDR2 YFSETQ. CDR3 length: 14 residues. V lost 0 bases and J lost 2; bases outside the gene matches: 2. The CDR3 region is CASSLGSGAYEQYF. The CDR3 DNA is TGCGCCAGCAGCTTGGGGAGCGGGGCCTACGAGCAGTACTTC. Complete variable domain (other parts from reference TRBV5-1 and TRBJ2-7): KAGVTQTPRYLIKTRGQQVTLSCSPISGHRSVSWYQQTPGQGLQFLFEYFSETQRNKGNFPGRFSGRQFSNSRSEMNVSTLELGDSALYLCASSLGSGAYEQYFGPGTRLTVT.

The chain uses TRBV3-1 (or the pseudogene TRBV3-2) and TRBJ2-7; TRBD1 aligns across 8 bases. The CDR3 extends over 14 amino acids. The V and J ends lost 4 bases and 2 bases, in that order; junction bases with no gene match: 4. Germline CDR1 and CDR2: LGHDT and YNNKEL (reference sequence). The CDR3 loop is CASSPSTGAYEQYF. The CDR3 coding sequence is TGTGCCAGCAGCCCCTCGACAGGGGCCTACGAGCAGTACTTC.